Below are 29 T cell receptor beta chains sequenced from a single sample in a study of kidney transplant recipient with SARS-CoV-2 infection. TCRdb re-called the reads with MiXCR, one entry per CDR3 protein. The sample has roughly 230,000 distinct CDR3 sequences, under 35% seen once. The specimen comprised a blood sample, sampled at baseline and around day 110 from a kidney transplant recipient. These receptor sequences come from a male patient between 25 and 39 years old who had COVID-19 and was a kidney transplant recipient. Some T cells may be provided by the graft donor.

In this sample, this clonotype turned up a few times. V and J are TRBV25-1 and TRBJ1-2, with D unresolved. Germline CDR1 and CDR2: MGHDK and SYGVNS. V gave up 5 bases and J gave up 4 bases, with 23 bases separating them. CDR3 length equals 17 residues. The CDR3 spells CASSHNVELGKTYGYTF. The DNA of the CDR3 is TGTGCCAGCAGTCATAATGTAGAACTGGGAAAGACCTATGGCTACACCTTC.

For this clonotype: A read error may explain this, as a much larger clone is one base away. The J gene is TRBJ2-3, the V gene TRBV11-2; no firm D call. V was shortened by 9 bases and J by 2 bases, with 15 bases between the two germline ends. The CDR3 is 14 residues long. Germline V gene data show CDR1 as SGHAT and CDR2 as FQNNGV. The CDR3 loop reads CARSFRASTDTQYF. The CDR3 coding sequence is TGTGCCAGAAGTTTTAGGGCTTCCACAGATACGCAGTATTTT.

A remark on this clonotype: Since a much larger clone is just one base distant, this may be a read error. The CDR3 spells CNAREGLAGEPYEQYF. In DNA, the CDR3 is TGCAATGCTAGAGAAGGACTAGCGGGGGAGCCCTACGAGCAGTACTTC. The genes are TRBV20-1 and TRBJ2-7; 13 bases match TRBD2. CDR1 DFQATT and CDR2 SNEGSKA come from the germline V gene (reference sequence). The CDR3 has 16 amino acids.

This clonotype was observed at least ten times. The chain employs TRBV7-3 and TRBJ2-1; TRBD2 matches 12 bases. Trimming removed 6 bases from V and 8 bases from J; junction bases left unmatched: 5. Germline CDR1 is SGHTA and CDR2 is FQGTGA. The CDR3 totals 14 residues. CDR3 in amino acids: CASSLAGGDHEQFF. CDR3 sequence (DNA): TGTGCCAGCAGTCTAGCGGGAGGGGACCATGAGCAGTTCTTC.

This clonotype has ten or more counts. This chain links TRBV6-5 with TRBJ1-3; D uncertain. The V end was cut by 1 base, the J end by 2 bases, with 9 bases between. The CDR3 is 15 amino acids. Germline V gene sequence: CDR1 MNHEY, CDR2 SVGAGI. The CDR3 DNA sequence: TGTGCCAGCAGTTACTATGGGGAGGCTGGAAACACCATATATTTT. Translating gives CASSYYGEAGNTIYF.

There are many counts of this clonotype. The chain joins TRBV7-2 to TRBJ1-2; D uncertain. Germline V gene data show CDR1 as SGHTA and CDR2 as FQGNSA. The CDR3 has 17 amino acids. Trimming left V 5 bases short and J 4 bases short, with 23 bases between. CDR3 residues: CASSLYRRDGKTYGYTF. The CDR3 DNA reads as TGTGCCAGCAGCCTCTATCGCAGAGACGGAAAGACCTATGGCTACACCTTC.

Note on this clonotype: At one boundary the junction diverges from the germline segment, which might be a read error. This chain links TRBV11-3 with TRBJ2-7, with D perhaps matching TRBD1 (5 bases). The CDR3 extends over 19 amino acids. In germline, CDR1 is SGHNT, CDR2 YENEEA. As DNA, the CDR3 is TGTGCCGGCAGCTCCTCGCCCTCAGAAAAAAAAAGGGGAACCTACGAGCAGTACTTC. Translating it yields CAGSSSPSEKKRGTYEQYF.

In this sample, this clonotype turned up many times. J is TRBJ2-7 and V is TRBV7-2; 7 bases are shared with TRBD1. The trim removed 5 bases at V and 4 bases at J, leaving 2 bases unmatched. CDR1 SGHTA and CDR2 FQGNSA come from the germline V gene. The CDR3 runs to 12 residues. CDR3 sequence reads: CASSQTGYEQYF. In nucleotides, the CDR3 is TGTGCCAGCAGCCAGACAGGGTACGAGCAGTACTTC. Full variable domain (missing parts from reference TRBV7-2 and TRBJ2-7): GAGVSQSPSNKVTEKGKDVELRCDPISGHTALYWYRQSLGQGLEFLIYFQGNSAPDKSGLPSDRFSAERTGGSVSTLTIQRTQQEDSAVYLCASSQTGYEQYFGPGTRLTVT.

This clonotype was detected many times. The V call is TRBV21-1, the J call TRBJ1-2. TRBV21-1 is marked as a pseudogene. CDR3 length equals 17 residues. The DNA for the CDR3 is TGTGCCAGCAGATATCATTTAGCTACAGAAAGGACCTATGGCTACACCTTC. Its protein product is CASRYHLATERTYGYTF.

This clonotype was recorded at least ten times. V is TRBV10-2 and J is TRBJ1-2; D unresolved. V shed 5 bases and J shed 4 bases, with 23 bases lying between them. The CDR3 length is 17 residues. Germline values: CDR1 WSHSY, CDR2 SAAADI. Here the CDR3 DNA reads TGCGCCAGCAGTCATGGGATCACTTCTAGAAAGACCTATGGCTACACCTTC. It yields the protein CASSHGITSRKTYGYTF.

This clonotype occurred many times. V usage is TRBV6-5 and J usage is TRBJ1-2; D not certain. This CDR3 is 17 amino acids long. CDR1 is MNHEY, CDR2 SVGAGI, per germline. The V end was cut by 4 bases, the J end by 4 bases, with 22 bases between. DNA for the CDR3: TGTGCCAGCAGTTTGGGCTCCTCTATGCGAAAGACCTATGGCTACACCTTC. Its translation: CASSLGSSMRKTYGYTF.

This chain links TRBV29-1 with TRBJ2-1; 7 bases align to TRBD2. The CDR3 runs to 13 residues. Germline loops: CDR1 SQVTM, CDR2 ANQGSEA. Unmatched junction bases numbered 8, after V lost 3 bases and J lost 9 bases. This CDR3 reads CSVEVGSGGEQFF. CDR3 bases: TGCAGCGTTGAGGTAGGGTCGGGAGGTGAGCAGTTCTTC.

This clonotype appeared many times. V usage is TRBV7-9 and J usage is TRBJ1-4, with a tentative D call TRBD1 (5 bases). Germline V lookup: CDR1 SEHNR, CDR2 FQNEAQ (reference sequence). This CDR3 spans 14 amino acids. V lost 5 bases, J lost 7 bases, and 14 bases lay in between. The CDR3 is CASSVDTEGEKLFF. In DNA form, the CDR3 reads TGTGCCAGCAGCGTGGACACCGAAGGTGAAAAACTGTTTTTT.

This clonotype was seen at least ten times. This chain links TRBV3-1 with TRBJ2-2; D call uncertain. The germline V gene encodes CDR1 LGHDT and CDR2 YNNKEL (reference sequence). This CDR3 has 18 residues. Trimming shortened V by 5 bases and J by 5 bases, and 24 bases separated the two germline ends. For the CDR3, the DNA is TGTGCCAGCAGCTCTATCCCTCCCATTTCAGACTTGACCGGGGAGCTGTTTTTT. It specifies CASSSIPPISDLTGELFF.

In its sample, this clonotype was seen many times. V usage is TRBV7-2 and J usage is TRBJ1-2, with D possibly matching TRBD1 (6 bases). Germline CDR1 SGHTA, CDR2 FQGNSA. V was cut by 5 bases and J by 1 base, with 17 bases left in between. The CDR3 is 16 residues long. The CDR3, as DNA: TGTGCCAGCAGCCCATCAAGGACAGACTTTAACTATGGCTACACCTTC. Translation gives CASSPSRTDFNYGYTF.

This clonotype has ten or more counts. The chain links TRBV23-1 to TRBJ1-2, with no clear D. TRBV23-1 carries the ORF label, with uncertain function. The CDR3 loop spans 17 amino acids. V was cut by 5 bases and J by 4 bases, with 23 bases left in between. The CDR3 protein is CASSDQLLRRKTYGYTF. CDR3 sequence (DNA): TGCGCCAGCAGTGATCAGTTGCTACGCAGAAAGACCTATGGCTACACCTTC.

This clonotype was seen ten or more times. The V and J genes are TRBV23-1 and TRBJ1-2; D is unclear. TRBV23-1 is labeled an ORF, and its function is uncertain. Trimming took 5 bases from V and 4 from J, leaving 23 bases between them. The CDR3 length is 17 residues. CDR3 nucleotides: TGCGCCAGCAGTATTCAATGGCTACGCAGAAAGACCTATGGCTACACCTTC. Amino acids: CASSIQWLRRKTYGYTF.

This chain uses TRBV11-1 with TRBJ2-5, with 7 bases aligning to TRBD2. The germline CDR1 and CDR2 sequences are SGHAT and FQDESV (reference sequence). The CDR3 extends over 14 amino acids. With V trimmed by 5 bases and J by 5 bases, 8 bases remained unmatched. The CDR3: CASSMGRGGETQYF. CDR3 in DNA: TGTGCCAGCAGCATGGGACGGGGAGGGGAGACCCAGTACTTC.

This clonotype was found many times. The chain has TRBV6-2 or TRBV6-3 and TRBJ1-2; D ambiguous. The CDR3 spans 17 residues. CDR1 MNHEY and CDR2 SVGEGT come from the germline V gene. The V end was cut by 5 bases, the J end by 4 bases, with 23 bases between. The CDR3 DNA is TGTGCCAGCAGTGCCCGAGACTGCATCGGAAAGACCTATGGCTACACCTTC. This gives the protein CASSARDCIGKTYGYTF.

As for this clonotype: A much larger clone lies one base from this, so it may be a read error. CDR3 DNA sequence: TGTGCCAGCAGTCGTGTGACCAGCTTCCGAAAGACCTGTGGCTACACCTTC. Residues: CASSRVTSFRKTCGYTF. The chain carries TRBV12-3 or TRBV12-4 and TRBJ1-2; D remains ambiguous. V was pared by 5 bases and J by 7 bases, with 26 bases between. The CDR3 consists of 17 residues.

Written as DNA, the CDR3 is TGTGCCAGCAGCCCGACCCCCCACACAGGGAAGGACACTGAAGCTTTCTTT. Protein sequence: CASSPTPHTGKDTEAFF. The chain combines TRBV7-9 with TRBJ1-1, with a tentative D call TRBD1 (6 bases). CDR1 and CDR2 (germline): SEHNR, FQNEAQ (reference sequence). The CDR3 is made up of 17 amino acids. Trimming stripped 5 bases from V and 3 bases from J, with 22 bases between.

There are many counts of this clonotype. The chain carries TRBV7-7 and TRBJ1-2; no reliable D call. The CDR3 contains 17 residues. CDR1 is SSHAT and CDR2 is FNYEAQ in the germline V gene (reference sequence). V lost 5 bases, J lost 4 bases, and 23 bases lay in between. The CDR3 protein is CASSTNTKCRKTYGYTF. The CDR3 nucleotides read TGTGCCAGCAGCACGAATACTAAGTGCCGAAAGACCTATGGCTACACCTTC.

This clonotype was observed at least ten times. The chain joins TRBV18 to TRBJ2-7; TRBD2 aligns across 8 bases. Losses at the gene ends were 2 bases for V and 6 bases for J; bases not matched to a gene: 6. CDR3 length equals 14 residues. Per germline, CDR1 KGHSH and CDR2 LQKENI. Written as DNA, the CDR3 is TGTGCCAGCTCACCATCCGGGAGGGAGGGCGAGCAGTACTTC. Its translation: CASSPSGREGEQYF. The full variable domain, with the rest looked up from reference TRBV18 and TRBJ2-7, is NAGVMQNPRHLVRRRGQEARLRCSPMKGHSHVYWYRQLPEEGLKFMVYLQKENIIDESGMPKERFSAEFPKEGPSILRIQQVVRGDSAAYFCASSPSGREGEQYFGPGTRLTVT.

This clonotype has at least ten counts. In DNA, the CDR3 is TGTGCCTGGAGTGTAGGGAGCCCGGGGGAGCAGTACTTC. It yields the protein CAWSVGSPGEQYF. The chain links TRBV30 to TRBJ2-7; D possibly corresponds to TRBD2 (5 bases). Trimming took off 0 bases at V and 7 bases at J, with 13 bases between the two ends. CDR1 and CDR2 from the germline V gene are GTSNPN and SVGIG (reference sequence). CDR3 length: 13 residues. The entire variable domain, with the rest obtained from reference TRBV30 and TRBJ2-7, is as follows: SQTIHQWPATLVQPVGSPLSLECTVEGTSNPNLYWYRQAAGRGLQLLFYSVGIGQISSEVPQNLSASRPQDRQFILSSKKLLLSDSGFYLCAWSVGSPGEQYFGPGTRLTVT.

This clonotype was counted ten times or more. The rearrangement uses TRBV15 and TRBJ2-2; 8 bases map to TRBD2. V lost 1 base, J lost 3 bases, and 4 bases stayed unmatched. Germline V CDR1 and CDR2: LNHNV, YYDKDF (reference sequence). CDR3 length: 16 amino acids. For the CDR3, the DNA is TGTGCCACCAGCAGAGCCGGGGGGGACGACACCGGGGAGCTGTTTTTT. As protein: CATSRAGGDDTGELFF. Full variable domain (missing parts from reference TRBV15 and TRBJ2-2): DAMVIQNPRYQVTQFGKPVTLSCSQTLNHNVMYWYQQKSSQAPKLLFHYYDKDFNNEADTPDNFQSRRPNTSFCFLDIRSPGLGDTAMYLCATSRAGGDDTGELFFGEGSRLTVL.

This clonotype was counted at least ten times. The rearrangement links TRBV12-5 to TRBJ1-2; D might be TRBD1 (5 bases). Germline values: CDR1 LGHNT, CDR2 FRNRAP. Between the trimmed V and J ends, which lost 5 bases and 4 bases, there was a span of 23 bases. The CDR3 sequence is 17 residues long. The chain's CDR3 is CASGTVLLQGKTYGYTF. In DNA form, the CDR3 reads TGTGCTAGTGGTACTGTTCTTTTGCAGGGAAAGACCTATGGCTACACCTTC.

This clonotype has a handful of counts. The J gene is TRBJ2-2, the V gene TRBV6-4; 10 bases match TRBD1. The CDR3 extends over 16 amino acids. V shed 5 bases and J 5 bases; nucleotides not matched to a gene: 8. Germline-derived CDR1 and CDR2 are MRHNA and SNTAGT. The CDR3 nucleotides read TGTGCCAGCAGTCCACAGCGGACAGGGGGTACCGGGGAGCTGTTTTTT. The encoded protein is CASSPQRTGGTGELFF.

This clonotype was recorded a few times. This rearrangement joins TRBV3-1 to TRBJ2-1; D is unresolved. The CDR3 covers 17 residues. Trimming shortened V by 5 bases and J by 5 bases, and 22 bases separated the two germline ends. The V gene's germline CDR1 is LGHDT and CDR2 YNNKEL (reference sequence). The CDR3 DNA follows: TGTGCCAGCAGCTTAGCTCCTCCCATTTATTCCGACAATGAGCAGTTCTTC. Its translation is CASSLAPPIYSDNEQFF.

This clonotype was counted at least ten times. The chain recombines TRBV29-1 with TRBJ2-7; 7 nucleotides agree with TRBD2. The CDR3 totals 14 residues. The V gene end was trimmed by 1 base and the J gene end by 0 bases; junction bases not matched to a gene: 3. Looked up from germline, CDR1 is SQVTM and CDR2 is ANQGSEA. The CDR3 spells CSVEGGTTSYEQYF. The CDR3 nucleotides read TGCAGCGTTGAAGGCGGGACTACCTCCTACGAGCAGTACTTC.